This T cell receptor beta chain was identified in a study of T cell responses to AZD1222 COVID-19 vaccine (dated by TCRdb to the early 2020s). For the study in its entirety: A total of just over 230 trial participants underwent TCR sequencing, of whom 200 to 220 had received two doses of AZD1222 and approximately 25 had received two doses of the MenACWY control vaccine. Trial participants were enrolled by age into subgroups of 18-55, 56-69 and 70-plus years, and around 140, 26 and 57 TCR-sequenced participants, respectively, were included in these subgroups.

The CDR3 regions of human TCRbeta chains were subjected to immunosequencing. Under the source paper's analysis protocol: Repertoire TCRs were matched against a reference library of SARS-CoV-2-specific TCRs generated with the MIRA antigen-specificity platform. Breadth meant the fraction of unique TCRs that were SARS-CoV-2-associated, whereas depth meant the fraction of total T cells that were SARS-CoV-2-associated. Using the MIRA data, every spike-specific TCR was mapped to the spike region that the TCR reacted to and assigned to either a CD4 or a CD8 class. Log10-transformed breadth and depth values were compared by one-way ANOVA with Sidak's multiple comparisons tests. TCRdb re-hosts the immuneACCESS table, in-frame sequences only. Its copies lack some clones; in the studies checked, an unresolved V gene accounts for under half of them, and the cause for the rest is not known. D and trimming come from the DNA, and the V and J calls and clone size come from that table. This sample has about 150,000 clones in its table, and approximately 92% of those were observed once. The leading ten clones occupy more than 3% of the sample.

Summary of the overall study and its limitations: The 56-69-year group was small, and its depth increase did not reach significance, likely because of low power. Reportedly, close to half of the unique spike-specific TCRs recognized epitopes lying outside the regions that are mutated in the B.1.351 and B.1.1.7 variants. Most participants were white British and females outnumbered males, and the authors suggested that clonal diversity may have been underestimated. Only six or seven AZD1222 recipients were SARS-CoV-2 seropositive at baseline, limiting conclusions about previously exposed vaccinees. After two AZD1222 doses, spike-specific TCR breadth and depth were significantly higher than at day 0 and than in MenACWY recipients. Because no samples from the day 14 peak response were available, repertoires could be characterized only after the peak T cell response. The vaccine-associated CD4 TCRs covered the entire spike protein, and the dominant responses fell in regions 160-218 and 743-854.

Relative to germline, V is 4 bases shorter and J is 5 bases shorter, with 8 bases between their ends. From the cysteine through the phenylalanine, the CDR3 covers 13 amino acids. Just CDR3 DNA is preserved here, 39 bases in frame from base 1. The germline V gene specifies MDHEN as CDR1 and SYDVKM as CDR2. As for this clone: Its antigen remains unidentified. No base qualities exist here, and no much larger clone lies one base off it.

Reading the label with the study, this specimen's time point is: about 28 days (+/-7) after the second vaccine dose. AZD1222 recipients given second doses at about 4 weeks or at about 12 weeks were pooled, since spike-specific TCR depth and breadth were not found to differ between the two schedules. The vaccinee samples were drawn from two UK trials, COV001 and COV002, one of which was a single-blind randomized controlled phase 2/3 trial testing AZD1222 (ChAdOx1 nCoV-19) in healthy adults. For TCRbeta chain sequencing, PBMC samples from trial participants were taken at day 0 and at day 28 after the second dose.

Recombination connected TRBV28 to TRBJ1-4, with an unclear D gene assignment. The TCR comes from an adult who received the AZD1222 COVID-19 vaccine. This material consisted of peripheral blood, taken 28 days after the second AZD1222 dose. The CDR3 protein: CASSYYNNEKLFF. The DNA is as follows: TGTGCCAGCAGTTATTATAACAATGAAAAACTGTTTTTT. Extended through the reference TRBV28 and TRBJ1-4 proteins, this CDR3 yields the full variable domain: DVKVTQSSRYLVKRTGEKVFLECVQDMDHENMFWYRQDPGLGLRLIYFSYDVKMKEKGDIPEGYSVSREKKERFSLILESASTNQTSMYLCASSYYNNEKLFFGSGTQLSVL.